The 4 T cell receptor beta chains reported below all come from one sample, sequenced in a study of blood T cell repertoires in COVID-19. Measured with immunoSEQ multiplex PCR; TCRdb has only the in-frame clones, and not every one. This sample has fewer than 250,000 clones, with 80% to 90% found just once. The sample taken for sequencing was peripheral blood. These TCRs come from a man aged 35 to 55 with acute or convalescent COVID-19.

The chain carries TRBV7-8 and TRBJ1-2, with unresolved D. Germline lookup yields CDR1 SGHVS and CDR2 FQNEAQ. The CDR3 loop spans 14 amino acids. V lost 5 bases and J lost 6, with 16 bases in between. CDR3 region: CASSRSRGEDGYTF. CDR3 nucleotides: TGTGCCAGCAGCCGATCCCGGGGTGAGGATGGCTACACCTTC.

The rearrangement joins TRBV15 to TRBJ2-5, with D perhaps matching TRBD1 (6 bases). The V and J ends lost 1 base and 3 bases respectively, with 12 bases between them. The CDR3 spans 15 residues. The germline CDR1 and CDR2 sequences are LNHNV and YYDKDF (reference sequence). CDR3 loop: CATSRVSTGEETQYF. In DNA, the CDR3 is TGTGCCACCAGCAGAGTTTCGACAGGCGAAGAGACCCAGTACTTC.

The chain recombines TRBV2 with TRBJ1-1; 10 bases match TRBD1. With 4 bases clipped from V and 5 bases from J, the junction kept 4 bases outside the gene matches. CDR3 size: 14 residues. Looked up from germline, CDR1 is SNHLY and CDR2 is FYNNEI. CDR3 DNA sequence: TGTGCCAGCAGTGTGGACAGGGGGGGTACTGAAGCTTTCTTT. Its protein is CASSVDRGGTEAFF.

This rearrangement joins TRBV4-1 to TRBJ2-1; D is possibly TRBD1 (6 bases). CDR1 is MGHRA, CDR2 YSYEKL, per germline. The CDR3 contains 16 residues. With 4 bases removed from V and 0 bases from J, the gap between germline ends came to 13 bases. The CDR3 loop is CASSRGQVGSYNEQFF. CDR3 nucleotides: TGCGCCAGCAGCCGGGGGCAGGTCGGCTCCTACAATGAGCAGTTCTTC.